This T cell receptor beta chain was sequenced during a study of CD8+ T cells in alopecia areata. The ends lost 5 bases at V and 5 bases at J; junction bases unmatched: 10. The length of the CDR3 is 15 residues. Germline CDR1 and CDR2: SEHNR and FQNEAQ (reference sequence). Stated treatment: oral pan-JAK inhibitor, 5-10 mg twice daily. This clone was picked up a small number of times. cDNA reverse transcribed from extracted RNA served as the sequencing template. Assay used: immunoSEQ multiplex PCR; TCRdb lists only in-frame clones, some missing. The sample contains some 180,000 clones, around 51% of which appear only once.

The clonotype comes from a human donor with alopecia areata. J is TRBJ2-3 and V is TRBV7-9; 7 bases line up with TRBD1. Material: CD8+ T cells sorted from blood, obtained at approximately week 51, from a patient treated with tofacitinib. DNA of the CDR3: TGTGCCAGCAGCCTTGACAGGGAGAGTCGAGATACGCAGTATTTT. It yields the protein CASSLDRESRDTQYF.